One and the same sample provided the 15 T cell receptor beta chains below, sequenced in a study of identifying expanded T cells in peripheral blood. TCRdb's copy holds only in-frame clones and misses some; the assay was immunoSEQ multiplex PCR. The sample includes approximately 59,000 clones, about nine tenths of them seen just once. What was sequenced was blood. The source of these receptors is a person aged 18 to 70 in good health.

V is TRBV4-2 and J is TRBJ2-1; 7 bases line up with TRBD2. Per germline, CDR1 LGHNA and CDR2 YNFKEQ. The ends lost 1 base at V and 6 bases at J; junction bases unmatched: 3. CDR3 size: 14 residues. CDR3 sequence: CASSQVSSGNEQFF. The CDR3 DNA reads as TGTGCCAGCAGCCAAGTGTCTAGCGGCAATGAGCAGTTCTTC.

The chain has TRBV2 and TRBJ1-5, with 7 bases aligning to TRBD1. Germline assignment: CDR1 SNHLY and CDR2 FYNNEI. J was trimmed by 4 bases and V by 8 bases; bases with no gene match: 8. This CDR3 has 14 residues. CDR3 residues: CASGPLGQNQPQHF. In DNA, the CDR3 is TGTGCCAGCGGGCCCTTGGGACAGAATCAGCCCCAGCATTTT. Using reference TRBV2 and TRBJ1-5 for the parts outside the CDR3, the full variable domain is EPEVTQTPSHQVTQMGQEVILRCVPISNHLYFYWYRQILGQKVEFLVSFYNNEISEKSEIFDDQFSVERPDGSNFTLKIRSTKLEDSAMYFCASGPLGQNQPQHFGDGTRLSIL.

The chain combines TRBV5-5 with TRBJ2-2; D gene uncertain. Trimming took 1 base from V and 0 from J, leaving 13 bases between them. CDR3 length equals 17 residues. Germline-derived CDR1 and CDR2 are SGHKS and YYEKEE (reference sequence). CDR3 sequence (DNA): TGTGCCAGCAGCTTGCTCGGACGGAAAGCGAACACCGGGGAGCTGTTTTTT. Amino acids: CASSLLGRKANTGELFF.

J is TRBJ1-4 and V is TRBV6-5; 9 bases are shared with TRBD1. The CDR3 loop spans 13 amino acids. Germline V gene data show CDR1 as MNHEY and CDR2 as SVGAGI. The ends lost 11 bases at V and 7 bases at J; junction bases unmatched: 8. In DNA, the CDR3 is TGTGCCGCGGGACAGGGCCGGTTTGAAAAACTGTTTTTT. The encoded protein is CAAGQGRFEKLFF.

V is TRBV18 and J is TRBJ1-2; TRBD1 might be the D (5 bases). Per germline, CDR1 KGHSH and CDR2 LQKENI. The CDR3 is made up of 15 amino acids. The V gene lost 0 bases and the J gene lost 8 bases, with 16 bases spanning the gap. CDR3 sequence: CASSPPSTGFVGYTF. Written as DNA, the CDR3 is TGTGCCAGCTCACCACCGAGCACAGGCTTTGTAGGCTACACCTTC.

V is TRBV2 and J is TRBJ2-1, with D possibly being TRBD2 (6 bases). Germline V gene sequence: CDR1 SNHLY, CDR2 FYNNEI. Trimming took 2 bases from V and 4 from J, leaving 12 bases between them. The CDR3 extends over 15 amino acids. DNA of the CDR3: TGTGCCAGCAGTGAACGGGAGACAGTATACAATGAGCAGTTCTTC. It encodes CASSERETVYNEQFF.

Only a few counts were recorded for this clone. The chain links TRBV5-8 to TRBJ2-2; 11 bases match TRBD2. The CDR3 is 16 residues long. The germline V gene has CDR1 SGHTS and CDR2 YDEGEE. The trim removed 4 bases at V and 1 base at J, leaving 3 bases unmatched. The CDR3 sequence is CASSPGTSGNTGELFF. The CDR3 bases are TGTGCCAGCAGCCCCGGGACTAGCGGGAACACCGGGGAGCTGTTTTTT.

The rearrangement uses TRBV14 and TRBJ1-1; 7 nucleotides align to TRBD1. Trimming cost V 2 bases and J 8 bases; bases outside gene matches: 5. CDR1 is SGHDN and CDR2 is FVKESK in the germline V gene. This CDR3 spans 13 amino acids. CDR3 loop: CASSQLMDREAFF. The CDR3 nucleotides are TGTGCCAGCAGCCAACTTATGGACAGGGAAGCTTTCTTT.

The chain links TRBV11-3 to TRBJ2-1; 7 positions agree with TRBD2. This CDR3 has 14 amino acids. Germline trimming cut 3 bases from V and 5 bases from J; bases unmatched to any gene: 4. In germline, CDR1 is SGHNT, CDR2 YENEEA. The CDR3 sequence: CASSFSGDNNEQFF. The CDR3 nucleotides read TGTGCCAGCAGCTTCAGCGGGGATAACAATGAGCAGTTCTTC.

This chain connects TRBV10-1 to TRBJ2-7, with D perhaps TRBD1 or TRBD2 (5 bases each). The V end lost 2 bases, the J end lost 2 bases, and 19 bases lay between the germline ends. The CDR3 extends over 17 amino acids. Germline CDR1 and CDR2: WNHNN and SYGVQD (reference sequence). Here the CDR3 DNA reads TGCGCCAGCAGTGAGCCAACCGGGTTGTGGGGACCCTACGAGCAGTACTTC. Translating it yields CASSEPTGLWGPYEQYF.

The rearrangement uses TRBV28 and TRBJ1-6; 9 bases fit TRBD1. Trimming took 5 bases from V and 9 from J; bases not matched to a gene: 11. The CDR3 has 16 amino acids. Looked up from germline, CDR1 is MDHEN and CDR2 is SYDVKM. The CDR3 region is CASSPGPGQGGSPLHF. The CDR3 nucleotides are TGTGCCAGCAGTCCCGGTCCGGGACAGGGCGGTTCACCCCTCCACTTT.

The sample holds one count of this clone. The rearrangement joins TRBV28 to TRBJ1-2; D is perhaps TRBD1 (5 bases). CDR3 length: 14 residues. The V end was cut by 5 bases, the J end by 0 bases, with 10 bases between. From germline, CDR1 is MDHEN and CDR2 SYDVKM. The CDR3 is CASSQGRSNYGYTF. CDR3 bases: TGTGCCAGCAGTCAGGGTCGGTCTAACTATGGCTACACCTTC.

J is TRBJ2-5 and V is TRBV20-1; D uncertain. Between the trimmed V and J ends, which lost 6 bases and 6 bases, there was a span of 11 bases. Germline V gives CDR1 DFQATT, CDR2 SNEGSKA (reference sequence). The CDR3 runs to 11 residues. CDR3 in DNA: TGCAGTGCGGATAGGGAACAGACCCAGTACTTC. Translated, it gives CSADREQTQYF.

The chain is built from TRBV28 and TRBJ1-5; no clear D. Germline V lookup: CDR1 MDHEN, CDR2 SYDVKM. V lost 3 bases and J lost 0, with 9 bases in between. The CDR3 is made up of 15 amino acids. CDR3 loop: CASSFGGYSNQPQHF. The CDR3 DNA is TGTGCCAGCAGTTTTGGTGGATATAGCAATCAGCCCCAGCATTTT. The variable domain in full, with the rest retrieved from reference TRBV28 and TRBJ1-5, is DVKVTQSSRYLVKRTGEKVFLECVQDMDHENMFWYRQDPGLGLRLIYFSYDVKMKEKGDIPEGYSVSREKKERFSLILESASTNQTSMYLCASSFGGYSNQPQHFGDGTRLSIL.

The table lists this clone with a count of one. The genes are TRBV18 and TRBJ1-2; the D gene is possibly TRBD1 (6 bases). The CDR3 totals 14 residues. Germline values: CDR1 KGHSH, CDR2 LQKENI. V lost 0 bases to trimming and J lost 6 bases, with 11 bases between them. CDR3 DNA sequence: TGTGCCAGCTCACCACCGGGGGGCTCTCATGGCTACACCTTC. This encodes CASSPPGGSHGYTF. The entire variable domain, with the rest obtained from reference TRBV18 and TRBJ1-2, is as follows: NAGVMQNPRHLVRRRGQEARLRCSPMKGHSHVYWYRQLPEEGLKFMVYLQKENIIDESGMPKERFSAEFPKEGPSILRIQQVVRGDSAAYFCASSPPGGSHGYTFGSGTRLTVV.